Presented here are 7 T cell receptor beta chains from one specimen sequenced in a study of blood T cell repertoires in COVID-19. The assay was immunoSEQ multiplex PCR, and TCRdb's table has in-frame clones only and misses some. The table shows more than 200,000 clones, with roughly 86% occurring only once. The sequencing input was peripheral blood. The receptors shown here come from a human donor in a cohort sampled during active COVID-19.

Only one count was recorded for this clone. At one boundary the junction diverges from the germline segment, which might be a read error. V and J are TRBV6-2 or TRBV6-3 and TRBJ2-3; the D gene is possibly TRBD2 (6 bases). The CDR3 length is 15 residues. Germline V gives CDR1 MNHEY, CDR2 SVGEGT. CDR3 region: CASSSGVGATNTQYF. CDR3 DNA: TGTGCCAGCAGTTCGGGGGTAGGGGCCACAAATACGCAGTATTTT.

The V call is TRBV11-3, the J call TRBJ2-7, with 7 bases identical to TRBD1. The J segment lost 7 bases and the V segment lost 5 bases, leaving 8 bases of the junction unmatched. The CDR3 sequence is 13 residues long. Germline assignment: CDR1 SGHNT and CDR2 YENEEA. The DNA for the CDR3 is TGTGCCAGCAGCCCAACAGGGGTAGGAGAGCAGTACTTC. As protein: CASSPTGVGEQYF.

The chain has TRBV30 and TRBJ2-4; 10 bases line up with TRBD1. V dropped 4 bases and J dropped 1; count of bases not matched to a gene: 10. The CDR3 runs to 17 residues. Germline CDR1 and CDR2: GTSNPN and SVGIG (reference sequence). Here the CDR3 reads CAWKSVGTGEAKNIQYF. CDR3 DNA: TGTGCCTGGAAGTCGGTGGGGACAGGGGAGGCCAAAAACATTCAGTACTTC.

The J gene is TRBJ1-3, the V gene TRBV30; perhaps TRBD1 as D (5 bases). The CDR3 has 13 residues. V lost 7 bases and J 0 bases, leaving 10 bases between the germline ends. Germline V gives CDR1 GTSNPN, CDR2 SVGIG (reference sequence). CDR3 residues: CAYSGGSGNTIYF. CDR3 nucleotides: TGTGCCTACTCGGGGGGCTCTGGAAACACCATATATTTT.

The chain is built from TRBV19 and TRBJ1-5; D is unresolved. The CDR3 has 13 amino acids. With 0 bases removed from V and 6 bases from J, the gap between germline ends came to 6 bases. Germline CDR1 LNHDA, CDR2 SQIVND (reference sequence). The CDR3 DNA is TGTGCCAGTAGTATAGAGGTGAGTCAGCCCCAGCATTTT. Protein sequence: CASSIEVSQPQHF.

CDR3 residues: CASSPGGTSRETQYF. For the CDR3, the DNA is TGTGCCAGCAGCCCCGGCGGGACTAGCAGGGAGACCCAGTACTTC. This chain joins TRBV11-3 and TRBJ2-5; 9 bases agree with TRBD2. V lost 5 bases to trimming and J lost 5 bases; unmatched junction nucleotides: 9. The CDR3 consists of 15 residues. CDR1 SGHNT and CDR2 YENEEA come from the germline V gene. Filled out from reference TRBV11-3 and TRBJ2-5, the complete variable domain reads EAGVVQSPRYKIIEKKQPVAFWCNPISGHNTLYWYLQNLGQGPELLIRYENEEAVDDSQLPKDRFSAERLKGVDSTLKIQPAELGDSAVYLCASSPGGTSRETQYFGPGTRLLVL.

This clone was detected a few times. The rearrangement joins TRBV28 to TRBJ2-7, with 11 bases that match TRBD1. From germline, CDR1 is MDHEN and CDR2 SYDVKM. The CDR3 has 14 residues. Losses at the gene ends were 4 bases for V and 6 bases for J; bases not matched to a gene: 5. The CDR3 DNA sequence: TGTGCCAGCAGTTCGGGACAGGGGGTAACCGAGCAGTACTTC. It is translated as CASSSGQGVTEQYF.